This T cell receptor (beta chain) came from a study of technical replicates of blood from several donors. Assay: immunoSEQ multiplex PCR; the TCRdb copy retains only in-frame clones and omits some. The table records 80,000 to 100,000 clones, about 95% of them present only once. V lost 3 bases to trimming and J lost 4 bases, with 11 bases between them. The CDR3 has 13 residues. The germline CDR1 and CDR2 sequences are SGDLS and YYNGEE. The source of this sequence is a human donor in good health. The genes are TRBV9 and TRBJ2-7; TRBD2 might be the D (5 bases). The source material was T cells isolated from PBMCs. The CDR3 loop reads CASSAGNQYEQYF. As DNA, the CDR3 is TGTGCCAGCAGCGCCGGGAACCAATACGAGCAGTACTTC.